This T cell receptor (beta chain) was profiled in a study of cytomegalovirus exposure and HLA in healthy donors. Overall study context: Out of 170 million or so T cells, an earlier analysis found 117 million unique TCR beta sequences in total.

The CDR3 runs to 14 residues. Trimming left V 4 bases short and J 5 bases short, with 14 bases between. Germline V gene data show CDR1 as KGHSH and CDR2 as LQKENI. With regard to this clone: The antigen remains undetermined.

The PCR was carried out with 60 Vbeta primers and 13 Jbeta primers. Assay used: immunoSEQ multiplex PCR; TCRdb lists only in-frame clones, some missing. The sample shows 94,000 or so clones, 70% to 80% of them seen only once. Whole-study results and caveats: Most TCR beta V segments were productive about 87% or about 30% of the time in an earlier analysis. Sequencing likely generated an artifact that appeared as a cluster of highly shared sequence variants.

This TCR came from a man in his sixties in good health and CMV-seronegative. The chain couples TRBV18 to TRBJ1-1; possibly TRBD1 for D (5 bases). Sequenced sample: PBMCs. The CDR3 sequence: CASSLRGEGTEAFF. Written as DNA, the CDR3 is TGTGCCAGCTCACTTCGTGGGGAGGGGACTGAAGCTTTCTTT.